This record concerns one T cell receptor (beta chain) sequence. Its antigen is currently not known. Base-call qualities are not available, and no considerably larger clone is one nucleotide away. Trimming costs V 0 bases and J 8 bases, and their ends lie 17 bases apart. From its cysteine to its phenylalanine, the CDR3 spans 15 amino acids. The retained sequence is limited to the CDR3, 45 bases, with the frame set at the first base. In the germline V gene, CDR1 corresponds to SGHRS and CDR2 to YFSETQ. One collaborating source in Seattle enrolled patients while the patients were actively infected and followed the patients over time throughout the course of disease. Collaborating institutions collected whole blood in K2EDTA tubes following their own protocols. For TCRbeta analysis, collaborator samples were shipped as frozen whole blood, as isolated PBMCs, or as DNA extracted from either sample type.

This specimen belongs to a study of blood T cell repertoires in COVID-19 (TCRdb year 2020). Context from the whole study: The collaborator samples originated in the United States, Italy and Spain and spanned the acute and convalescent phases of COVID-19. The prospective study material was composed of cDNA or gDNA derived from T cells, B-cell-depleted T cells, or PBMCs. Deeply sampled blood TCRbeta repertoires from subjects exposed to, actively infected with, or recovered from COVID-19 were included in the dataset. The repertoires were released in a freely available public database meant as a resource for research on the immune response to SARS-CoV-2. Samples came from the ongoing ImmuneRACE study (first 160 participants) plus 1,254 subjects from 6 global collaborators. A de-identified subject ID, COVID-19 status, age in years and sex were almost always included in the sample metadata. Where available, HLA class I and class II types were obtained from metadata supplied by the sample provider rather than from assay-based typing. Overall results and qualifications from the work: Clinical and demographic metadata were provided uncurated, with the amount varying by source and participant.

TCRbeta CDR3 regions were amplified from genomic DNA by means of the immunoSEQ Assay, a bias-controlled multiplex PCR. The authors processed their data as follows. The number of nucleated cells in each sample was estimated by amplification of reference gene primers within the assay. To quantify the absolute abundance of each unique TCRbeta CDR3 rearrangement, sequence reads were collapsed and filtered. For each sample, productive Simpson clonality was calculated as the square root of Simpson's diversity index over productive rearrangements. In TCRdb, the immuneACCESS table is reduced to in-frame sequences with V and J assigned. These tables do not hold every clone; where another copy was compared, an unresolved V gene accounts for under half, and the others remain unexplained. V, J and clone size are those of that table, while D and trimming were read from the DNA. The sample profile shows around 430,000 clones; about nine tenths of them were found once. Roughly 12% of the sample is taken by the ten largest.

This sequence uses TRBV5-1 and TRBJ1-2, and the D gene may be TRBD1, 6 bases matching. The clonotype was recovered from a woman aged 45-60 years with COVID-19, enrolled during active disease. Sample: peripheral blood. The CDR3 in this case is CASSLAGGQGAGYTF. Here is the DNA: TGCGCCAGCAGCTTGGCCGGGGGGCAGGGCGCCGGCTACACCTTC.